This TCR beta chain emerged from a study of blood T cell repertoires in COVID-19. Method: immunoSEQ multiplex PCR; TCRdb's copy keeps in-frame clones and lacks some. Of some 290,000 clones listed, about nine tenths are singletons. V was pared by 7 bases and J by 7 bases, with 7 bases between. Germline V gives CDR1 MNHEY, CDR2 SVGAGI. The CDR3 loop spans 11 amino acids. The chain couples TRBV6-5 to TRBJ2-2; possibly TRBD2 for D (5 bases). The sample was peripheral blood. This TCR was recovered from a woman between 25 and 40 years old with COVID-19, enrolled during active disease. CDR3 in DNA: TGTGCCAGCAAACGGGGCGGGGAGCTGTTTTTT. It codes for CASKRGGELFF.